This TCR beta chain was profiled in a study of T cell clonotyping in hematopoietic cell transplantation. TCRdb keeps only in-frame clones here, not all; method: immunoSEQ multiplex PCR. The sample yields about 36,000 clones, about 87% seen once. There are 14 residues in the CDR3. V lost 0 bases to trimming and J lost 0 bases, with 6 bases between them. The germline CDR1 and CDR2 sequences are SNHLY and FYNNEI. This chain uses TRBV2 with TRBJ2-7; weak D call: TRBD2 (5 bases). Sequenced input: peripheral blood mononuclear cells. The TCR sequence derives from a woman aged 40 to 50 in good health. Some clones in this sample may be carry-over from other donors' samples. The chain's CDR3 is CASSEAGISYEQYF. DNA of the CDR3: TGTGCCAGCAGTGAAGCCGGGATCTCCTACGAGCAGTACTTC.